This record concerns one T cell receptor beta chain sequence. Time point defined: pre-sensitization, week 0. Treatment: therapeutic diphenylcyclopropenone sensitization with weekly scalp DPC. This entry is derived from a study of human T cells and chemical hapten exposure. Germline V CDR1 and CDR2: MNHEY, SVGAGI. Between the trimmed V and J ends, which lost 0 bases and 2 bases, there was a span of 16 bases. This CDR3 has 17 amino acids. Via MiXCR, TCRdb re-called the RACE reads, giving one row per CDR3 protein. Among tens of thousands of distinct CDR3 sequences, around 13% were seen once, and the ten largest hold 3.5% to 6%.

The sample in question was whole blood, obtained in connection with sensitization to the hapten diphenylcyclopropenone (DPC). The J gene is TRBJ2-5, the V gene TRBV6-5; D may match TRBD1 or TRBD2 (6 bases each). This TCR derives from a woman aged 50 to 60 with alopecia areata. Some clones in this sample may be carry-over from other donors' samples. CDR3 sequence reads: CASSYSTRGRLQETQYF. CDR3 DNA sequence: TGTGCCAGCAGTTACTCGACCCGGGGGCGGCTACAAGAGACCCAGTACTTC.